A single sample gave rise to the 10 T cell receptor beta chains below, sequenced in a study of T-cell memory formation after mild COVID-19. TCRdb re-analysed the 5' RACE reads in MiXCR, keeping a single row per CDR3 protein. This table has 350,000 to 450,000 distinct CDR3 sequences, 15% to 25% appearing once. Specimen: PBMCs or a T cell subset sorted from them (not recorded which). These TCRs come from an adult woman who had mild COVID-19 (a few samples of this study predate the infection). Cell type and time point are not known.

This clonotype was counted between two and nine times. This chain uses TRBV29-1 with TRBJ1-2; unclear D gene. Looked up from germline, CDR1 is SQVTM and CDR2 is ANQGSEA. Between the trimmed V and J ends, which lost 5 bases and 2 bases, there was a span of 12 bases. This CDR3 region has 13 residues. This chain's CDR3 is CSVHRPENYGYTF. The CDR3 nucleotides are TGCAGCGTTCATCGGCCAGAGAACTATGGCTACACCTTC.

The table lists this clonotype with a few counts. The CDR3 region is CASSQPTVNEKLFF. As DNA, the CDR3 is TGTGCCAGCAGCCAACCTACAGTAAATGAAAAACTGTTTTTT. J is TRBJ1-4 and V is TRBV7-6; D is unclear. CDR1 is SGHVS and CDR2 is FNYEAQ in the germline V gene. There are 14 residues in the CDR3. V gave up 5 bases and J gave up 5 bases, with 12 bases separating them.

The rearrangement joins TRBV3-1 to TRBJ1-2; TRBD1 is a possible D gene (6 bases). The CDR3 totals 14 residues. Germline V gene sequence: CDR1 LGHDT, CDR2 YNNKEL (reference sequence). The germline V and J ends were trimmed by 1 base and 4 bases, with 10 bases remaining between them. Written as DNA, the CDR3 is TGTGCCAGCAGCCAAGCGGGACACATCTATGGCTACACCTTC. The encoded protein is CASSQAGHIYGYTF.

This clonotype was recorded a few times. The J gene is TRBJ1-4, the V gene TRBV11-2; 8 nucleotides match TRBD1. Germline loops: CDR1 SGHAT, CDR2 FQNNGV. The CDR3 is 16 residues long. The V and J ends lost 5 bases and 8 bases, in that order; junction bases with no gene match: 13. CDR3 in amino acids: CASSLEFRGPREKLFF. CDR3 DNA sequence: TGTGCCAGCAGCCTCGAATTCAGGGGGCCTAGGGAAAAACTGTTTTTT.

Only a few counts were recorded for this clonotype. The CDR3 bases are TGTGCCACTATCAACTCAGGGGGCGGGCAGTTCTTC. Translation: CATINSGGGQFF. V and J are TRBV6-2 or TRBV6-3 and TRBJ2-1, with 8 bases identical to TRBD1. This CDR3 is 12 amino acids long. The germline V gene has CDR1 MNHEY and CDR2 SVGEGT. The V gene end was trimmed by 10 bases and the J gene end by 12 bases; junction bases not matched to a gene: 11.

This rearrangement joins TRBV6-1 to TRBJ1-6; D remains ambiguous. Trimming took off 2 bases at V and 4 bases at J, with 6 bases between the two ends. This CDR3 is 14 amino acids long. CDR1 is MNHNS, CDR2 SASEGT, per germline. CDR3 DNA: TGTGCCAGCAGTGAACGCAGGTATAATTCACCCCTCCACTTT. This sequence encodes CASSERRYNSPLHF.

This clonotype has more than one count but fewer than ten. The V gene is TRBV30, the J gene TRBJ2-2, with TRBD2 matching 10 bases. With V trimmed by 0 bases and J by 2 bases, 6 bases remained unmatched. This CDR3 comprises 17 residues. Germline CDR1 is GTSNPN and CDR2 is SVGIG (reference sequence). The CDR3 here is CAWSVGAGGPNTGELFF. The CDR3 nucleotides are TGTGCCTGGAGTGTAGGAGCGGGAGGGCCTAACACCGGGGAGCTGTTTTTT.

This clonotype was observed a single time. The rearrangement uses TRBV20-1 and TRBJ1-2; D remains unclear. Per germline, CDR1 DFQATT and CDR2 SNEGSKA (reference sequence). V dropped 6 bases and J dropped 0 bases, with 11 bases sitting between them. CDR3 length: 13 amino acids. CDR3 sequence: CSASDQANYGYTF. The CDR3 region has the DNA TGCAGTGCCTCCGACCAGGCTAACTATGGCTACACCTTC.

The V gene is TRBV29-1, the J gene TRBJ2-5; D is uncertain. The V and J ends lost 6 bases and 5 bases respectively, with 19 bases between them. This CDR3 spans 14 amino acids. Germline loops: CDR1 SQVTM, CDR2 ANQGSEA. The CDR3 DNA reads TGCAGCGTCCGACCAGGTGGGCCTGGTGAGACCCAGTACTTC. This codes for CSVRPGGPGETQYF.

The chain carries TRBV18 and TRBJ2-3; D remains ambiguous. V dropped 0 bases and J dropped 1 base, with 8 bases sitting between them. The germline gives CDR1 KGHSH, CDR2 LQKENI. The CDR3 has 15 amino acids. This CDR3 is CASSPPQPGTDTQYF. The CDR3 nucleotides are TGTGCCAGCTCACCACCCCAGCCTGGCACAGATACGCAGTATTTT.